This TCR beta chain derives from a study of human T cells and chemical hapten exposure. At the level of the study: Sensitizing treatment utilized 2% DPC over a 2 cm by 2 cm portion of upper inner arm skin. Points from the study as a whole: Every donor had alopecia, and their immune response may therefore differ from healthy people's.

Via MiXCR, TCRdb re-called the RACE reads, giving one row per CDR3 protein. Here the sample spans 180,000 or so distinct CDR3 sequences, 20% to 25% being singletons. This clonotype turned up a few times. Its antigen is currently unknown. Time point specified: patch test 1, 2 weeks after DPC sensitization. Treatment noted: therapeutic diphenylcyclopropenone sensitization with weekly scalp DPC. CDR1 is LGHNA and CDR2 is YNFKEQ in the germline V gene. Unmatched junction bases numbered 3, after V lost 4 bases and J lost 13 bases. The CDR3 is 11 residues long. The sample consisted of whole blood, taken in connection with sensitization to the hapten diphenylcyclopropenone (DPC). The TCR sequence derives from a woman aged 45-60 years with alopecia areata. Some clones in this sample may be carry-over from other donors' samples. This chain uses TRBV4-2 with TRBJ2-1; TRBD2 matches 8 bases. The chain's CDR3 is CASSPGLDQFF. The CDR3 nucleotides are TGTGCCAGCAGCCCGGGACTAGACCAGTTCTTC.